The sequence of this T cell receptor (beta chain) was determined in a study of follicular helper T cells after annual influenza vaccination. About the study: For some subjects, blood spans the 2013-2014, 2014-2015 and 2015-2016 annual vaccinations.

This clone was seen once. From germline, CDR1 is MNHEY and CDR2 SMNVEV (reference sequence). The CDR3 is 14 residues long. The germline V and J ends were trimmed by 1 base and 2 bases, with 7 bases remaining between them. Noted time point: 2015-2016 season, pre-vaccination. ICOS+CD38+ and ICOS-CD38- fractions were sorted from non-naive CD4+CXCR5+PD-1+ cells. Profiling relied on immunoSEQ multiplex PCR, and the TCRdb table lists in-frame clones only, not all of them. The profile shows 600 to 750 clones, approximately 85% of them singletons. This receptor was obtained from an adult who received the influenza vaccine. The specimen comprised CXCR5+ CD38+ circulating T follicular helper cells from blood, sampled on the day of influenza vaccination. Documented subset: circulating Tfh, non-naive CD4+CXCR5+PD-1+ (ICOS+CD38+ or ICOS-CD38-). J is TRBJ2-3 and V is TRBV27; D is undetermined. The CDR3 is CASSLFLSTDTQYF. In DNA, the CDR3 is TGTGCCAGCAGTTTATTTTTATCCACAGATACGCAGTATTTT.